Reported below is one TCR beta chain. Its antigen remains unknown. The sample carries other DNA sequences with the same CDR3. Although they were nominally healthy when sampled, donors likely had unrecorded immune exposures. The data were taken from a study of cytomegalovirus exposure and HLA in healthy donors. Study-level findings and limits: CMV serostatus alone was available as immune exposure information. Both high specificity and high sensitivity reportedly marked the classifier's diagnosis of cytomegalovirus status.

V lost 1 base to trimming and J lost 1 base, with 7 bases between them. Germline CDR1 is SEHNR and CDR2 is FQNEAQ (reference sequence). This CDR3 is built from 14 residues. It was with 60 Vbeta and 13 Jbeta primers that the PCR ran. In the original workflow: The count from a later analysis was roughly 80 million unique TCR beta chains, some 11 million of them shared. Assay: immunoSEQ multiplex PCR; the TCRdb copy retains only in-frame clones and omits some. V, J and clone size reflect that table, while D and trimming were determined from the DNA. Of 85,000 to 95,000 clones listed, approximately 63% are singletons.

The chain joins TRBV7-9 to TRBJ1-1; D is possibly TRBD1 (5 bases). The sequence came from a woman between 25 and 40 years old in good health and CMV-seronegative. Sequencing input: PBMCs. CDR3 residues: CASSLGGGNTEAFF. As DNA, the CDR3 is TGTGCCAGCAGCTTAGGGGGGGGGAACACTGAAGCTTTCTTT.